This passage covers 22 T cell receptor beta chains from one sample sequenced in a study of regulatory T cells in long-lasting Graves disease. The authors built TCR beta libraries using iRepertoire HTBI primers and Arm-PCR of CDR3 regions. TCRdb re-called the multiplex PCR reads with MiXCR, one entry per CDR3 protein. The profile shows about 360,000 distinct CDR3 sequences, 15% to 20% of them singletons. Specified time point: newly diagnosed GD, antithyroid drugs for less than 3 months. From RNA extracted from PBMCs, the TCR library was made. These data also featured in a second study, about T cells in Graves' hyperthyroidism and ophthalmopathy.

The material was peripheral blood mononuclear cells (PBMCs), obtained at new diagnosis, from a patient treated with antithyroid drugs. These TCRs come from a young woman with Graves disease.

This clonotype showed up just a few times. The V gene is TRBV10-3, the J gene TRBJ2-2, with 9 bases aligning to TRBD1. This CDR3 is built from 15 residues. After removal of 6 bases from V and 6 bases from J, the junction contained 8 bases not matched to a gene. The germline gives CDR1 ENHRY, CDR2 SYGVKD. In nucleotides, the CDR3 is TGTGCCATCAGCGGACAGGGGTCCAGGGCCGGGGAGCTGTTTTTT. Translated: CAISGQGSRAGELFF.

This clonotype was found many times. The rearrangement uses TRBV6-1 and TRBJ1-1, with D unresolved. The germline V gene encodes CDR1 MNHNS and CDR2 SASEGT. This CDR3 has 11 residues. Between the trimmed V and J ends, which lost 8 bases and 9 bases, there was a span of 13 bases. CDR3 bases: TGTGCCAGCTGGGCCCGGGCCAAAGCTTTCTTT. Amino acid sequence: CASWARAKAFF.

This clonotype was counted many times. CDR3 residues: CASSQGDSSSGNTIYF. CDR3 DNA sequence: TGTGCCAGCAGCCAAGGGGACAGTTCTTCTGGAAACACCATATATTTT. This chain connects TRBV3-1 to TRBJ1-3; 7 bases align to TRBD1. V dropped 1 base and J dropped 1; count of bases not matched to a gene: 4. The CDR3 is 16 amino acids. Germline loops: CDR1 LGHDT, CDR2 YNNKEL (reference sequence).

This clonotype showed up just a few times. CDR3 residues: CASSRGTGSYEQYF. The CDR3 bases are TGTGCCAGCAGCCGCGGGACAGGCTCCTACGAGCAGTACTTC. V usage is TRBV11-2 and J usage is TRBJ2-7; TRBD1 matches at 8 bases. Germline CDR1 reads SGHAT; CDR2 reads FQNNGV. The length of the CDR3 is 14 residues. V lost 5 bases to trimming and J lost 0 bases; unmatched junction nucleotides: 3.

This chain connects TRBV15 to TRBJ1-6, with no clear D. Trimming removed 3 bases from V and 0 bases from J, with 6 bases in between. Germline V gene lookup returns CDR1 LNHNV and CDR2 YYDKDF (reference sequence). This CDR3 spans 15 amino acids. DNA for the CDR3: TGTGCCACCAGCAGGTTTGGCTCCTATAATTCACCCCTCCACTTT. This codes for CATSRFGSYNSPLHF.

This clonotype was seen once. A read error likely explains this, since a far larger clone differs by one base. The chain is built from TRBV11-2 and TRBJ2-1; D tentatively reads TRBD1 or TRBD2 (5 bases each). Germline V lookup: CDR1 SGHAT, CDR2 FQNNGV. This CDR3 is built from 17 residues. This CDR3 is CASSWTGPQSSYNELFF. The CDR3 bases are TGTGCCAGCAGCTGGACGGGACCCCAGAGCTCCTACAATGAGCTGTTCTTC.

This clonotype was seen repeatedly, ten times or more. The chain has TRBV11-2 and TRBJ1-1; D is perhaps TRBD1 (6 bases). The CDR3 loop spans 15 amino acids. Trimming shortened V by 6 bases and J by 0 bases, and 14 bases separated the two germline ends. Germline assignment: CDR1 SGHAT and CDR2 FQNNGV. CDR3: CASSRPTGLNTEAFF. Written as DNA, the CDR3 is TGTGCCAGCAGTCGACCCACAGGGTTGAACACTGAAGCTTTCTTT.

This clonotype was recorded at least ten times. The rearrangement uses TRBV5-1 and TRBJ2-5; no definite D call. The DNA end lines up better with TRBJ2-1; the J call may be wrong. Germline loops: CDR1 SGHRS, CDR2 YFSETQ. This CDR3 is 15 amino acids long. Here the CDR3 reads CASSLVASTHDEQFF. CDR3 coding DNA: TGCGCCAGCAGCTTGGTGGCGAGCACTCACGATGAGCAGTTCTTC.

This clonotype was counted many times. The chain employs TRBV5-1 and TRBJ2-1; unclear D gene. The CDR3 spans 12 residues. The V end lost 2 bases, the J end lost 11 bases, and 11 bases lay between the germline ends. Germline V gene sequence: CDR1 SGHRS, CDR2 YFSETQ. The CDR3 DNA is TGCGCCAGCAGCTTCGACAATAGCCAGCAGTTCTTC. Its protein is CASSFDNSQQFF.

The chain employs TRBV15 and TRBJ1-5; maybe TRBD1 (6 bases). Deletions cut 0 bases from V and 7 bases from J, with 13 bases between. The CDR3 runs to 15 residues. The germline V gene has CDR1 LNHNV and CDR2 YYDKDF (reference sequence). The CDR3, as DNA: TGTGCCACCAGCAGAGACAGGGGAATAGGACAGCCCCAGCATTTT. This sequence encodes CATSRDRGIGQPQHF. The whole variable domain, remainder taken from reference TRBV15 and TRBJ1-5, is DAMVIQNPRYQVTQFGKPVTLSCSQTLNHNVMYWYQQKSSQAPKLLFHYYDKDFNNEADTPDNFQSRRPNTSFCFLDIRSPGLGDTAMYLCATSRDRGIGQPQHFGDGTRLSIL.

This clonotype was detected ten times or more. The chain uses TRBV3-1 and TRBJ2-7, with 8 bases identical to TRBD2. CDR1 is LGHDT and CDR2 is YNNKEL in the germline V gene (reference sequence). The CDR3 runs to 15 residues. The junction had 16 bases not matched to a gene; V was cut back by 9 bases and J by 6 bases. The CDR3 here is CASKRVTSGPSEQYF. The CDR3 coding sequence is TGTGCCAGTAAAAGGGTAACTAGCGGACCAAGCGAGCAGTACTTC.

This clonotype was seen repeatedly, ten times or more. The gene calls are TRBV30 and TRBJ1-1, with D possibly being TRBD1 (6 bases). Germline V gene sequence: CDR1 GTSNPN, CDR2 SVGIG (reference sequence). Trimming stripped 4 bases from V and 6 bases from J, with 12 bases between. This CDR3 is 12 amino acids long. Here the CDR3 DNA reads TGTGCCTGGACGTTCGGGGGCCCTGAAGCTTTCTTT. Amino acids: CAWTFGGPEAFF.

The rearrangement links TRBV6-5 to TRBJ1-5; D perhaps matches TRBD1 (5 bases). The V gene lost 2 bases and the J gene lost 0 bases, with 17 bases spanning the gap. Germline CDR1 MNHEY, CDR2 SVGAGI. CDR3 length equals 18 residues. CDR3 nucleotide sequence: TGTGCCAGCAGTTACGGCGGAAGACAGATTAATAGCAATCAGCCCCAGCATTTT. It translates to CASSYGGRQINSNQPQHF.

This clonotype was picked up many times. The chain carries TRBV27 and TRBJ2-2; D not certain. Trimming removed 0 bases at V and 6 bases at J, with 8 bases between. This CDR3 is built from 14 residues. Per germline, CDR1 MNHEY and CDR2 SMNVEV (reference sequence). Written as DNA, the CDR3 is TGTGCCAGCAGTTTATCGATGAGTCCCGGGGAGCTGTTTTTT. This codes for CASSLSMSPGELFF.

This clonotype turned up a few times. This likely reflects a read error, since a far larger clone is one base away. The chain uses TRBV5-1 and TRBJ2-4; 11 bases match TRBD2. Germline loops: CDR1 SGHRS, CDR2 YFSETQ. There are 17 residues in the CDR3. The CDR3 bases are TGCGCCAACAGCAGCCAAGGGACTAGCGGATTCTACAATGAGCAGTACTTC. This codes for CANSSQGTSGFYNEQYF.

In this sample, this clonotype turned up many times. This chain uses TRBV12-3 or TRBV12-4 with TRBJ2-5, with 7 bases identical to TRBD1. J lost 2 bases, V lost 1 base, and 4 bases had no gene match. The CDR3 is made up of 15 amino acids. The CDR3 DNA reads TGTGCCAGCAGTTTAGAAAGGGGACAGCAAGAGACCCAGTACTTC. It yields the protein CASSLERGQQETQYF.

The table lists this clonotype with a few counts. It may be a read error: a sequence one base away is much more abundant. The chain links TRBV18 to TRBJ1-1; possibly TRBD1 for D (6 bases). CDR1 KGHSH and CDR2 LQKENI come from the germline V gene. The CDR3 is 13 amino acids. In DNA form, the CDR3 reads TGTGTCAGCTCGGGGGGCCTGGACGGTGAAGCTTTCTTT. It encodes CVSSGGLDGEAFF.

Remarks on this clonotype: With a far larger clone one base away, a read error is the likely cause. The chain links TRBV5-6 to TRBJ2-5; no firm D call. Germline loops: CDR1 SGHDT, CDR2 YYEEEE. The CDR3 covers 17 residues. Between the trimmed V and J ends, which lost 5 bases and 11 bases, there was a span of 31 bases. The CDR3 here is CASSLPLGTPPYNEQYF. The DNA of the CDR3 is TGTGCCAGCAGTCTCCCTCTTGGCACTCCTCCCTACAATGAGCAGTACTTC. Full variable domain (missing parts from reference TRBV5-6 and TRBJ2-5): DAGVTQSPTHLIKTRGQQVTLRCSPKSGHDTVSWYQQALGQGPQFIFQYYEEEERQRGNFPDRFSGHQFPNYSSELNVNALLLGDSALYLCASSLPLGTPPYNEQYFGPGTRLLVL.

The table lists this clonotype with a few counts. One end of the junction varies from germline; a read error may be responsible. The rearrangement joins TRBV11-2 to TRBJ2-7, with 7 bases that match TRBD2. This CDR3 has 15 residues. CDR1 and CDR2 (germline): SGHAT, FQNNGV. The CDR3, as DNA: TGTGCCAGCAGTTTAGCGGGCAGCTCCTACAATGAGCAGTACTTC. It yields the protein CASSLAGSSYNEQYF.

This chain uses TRBV12-3 or TRBV12-4 with TRBJ1-5, with 7 positions matching TRBD1. This CDR3 has 14 residues. J was trimmed by 3 bases and V by 5 bases; bases with no gene match: 4. In DNA form, the CDR3 reads TGTGCCAGCAGTCAAACAGGGGCCAATCAGCCCCAGCATTTT. Its translation: CASSQTGANQPQHF.

This clonotype showed up just a few times. The rearrangement uses TRBV5-8 and TRBJ1-6; D may be TRBD1 (5 bases). The V gene lost 1 base and the J gene lost 9 bases, with 11 bases spanning the gap. Germline CDR1 SGHTS, CDR2 YDEGEE. The CDR3 is 14 amino acids. The DNA of the CDR3 is TGTGCCAGCAGCTTGCGGCAGGGAGGTTCACCCCTCCACTTT. Protein product: CASSLRQGGSPLHF.

This clonotype was seen more than once but under ten times. V and J are TRBV19 and TRBJ2-1; the D gene is possibly TRBD2 (7 bases). The end of the DNA is better explained by TRBJ2-5, so the J call may be wrong. The CDR3 is made up of 14 amino acids. Germline CDR1 LNHDA, CDR2 SQIVND (reference sequence). The CDR3 is CASGTGGPGETQYF. CDR3 sequence (DNA): TGTGCCTCAGGGACCGGGGGGCCCGGGGAGACCCAGTACTTC.